This entry lists 18 T cell receptor beta chains sequenced from one sample in a study of cytomegalovirus exposure and HLA in healthy donors. This PCR relied on a set of 60 Vbeta primers and 13 Jbeta primers. Clones were read by immunoSEQ multiplex PCR, and TCRdb kept only the in-frame ones, dropping some. The profile covers 90,000 to 130,000 clones, with approximately 70% appearing a single time and approximately 0.9% taken by the ten largest. The sequencing input was PBMCs. These TCRs come from a woman aged 25 to 39 in good health and CMV-seronegative.

This clone appeared a single time. This chain uses TRBV30 with TRBJ1-5; 11 nucleotides agree with TRBD1. CDR1 GTSNPN and CDR2 SVGIG come from the germline V gene (reference sequence). Germline trimming cut 1 base from V and 1 base from J; bases unmatched to any gene: 24. The CDR3 consists of 23 residues. CDR3 in DNA: TGTGCCTGGAGTGCGATTACGGACAGGGGGCGGCCTCTATCCCCGTGGAGCAATCAGCCCCAGCATTTT. It yields the protein CAWSAITDRGRPLSPWSNQPQHF.

J is TRBJ1-2 and V is TRBV9; maybe TRBD1 (6 bases). Trimming stripped 4 bases from V and 4 bases from J, with 14 bases between. CDR1 is SGDLS, CDR2 YYNGEE, per germline. This CDR3 has 14 residues. The CDR3 bases are TGTGCCAGCAGCCCCCAGGGGCTCGGCTATGGCTACACCTTC. Translation: CASSPQGLGYGYTF.

This clone was counted once. V is TRBV14 and J is TRBJ2-7, with TRBD2 identical over 9 bases. Germline V gives CDR1 SGHDN, CDR2 FVKESK. There are 15 residues in the CDR3. The ends lost 9 bases at V and 6 bases at J; junction bases unmatched: 15. The CDR3 spells CARTDPGLALPEQYF. In nucleotides, the CDR3 is TGTGCCAGAACTGATCCGGGACTAGCATTACCCGAGCAGTACTTC.

V gene TRBV19 combines with J gene TRBJ1-5; a possible D gene is TRBD1 (6 bases). The germline V and J ends were trimmed by 6 bases and 1 base, with 13 bases remaining between them. The CDR3 is 15 residues long. Germline CDR1 and CDR2: LNHDA and SQIVND (reference sequence). In DNA, the CDR3 is TGTGCCAGTAGCGTTGACAGGTCGAGCAATCAGCCCCAGCATTTT. Translating gives CASSVDRSSNQPQHF.

This chain links TRBV30 with TRBJ2-7; maybe TRBD1 (6 bases). Germline CDR1 and CDR2: GTSNPN and SVGIG (reference sequence). The CDR3 has 13 residues. V lost 2 bases and J lost 2, with 10 bases in between. As DNA, the CDR3 is TGTGCCTGGAGTCCGGGACATCCCTACGAGCAGTACTTC. Translated, it gives CAWSPGHPYEQYF.

This chain uses TRBV5-1 with TRBJ1-1, with 9 bases matching TRBD1. Losses at the gene ends were 4 bases for V and 11 bases for J; bases not matched to a gene: 18. The CDR3 consists of 16 residues. The germline gives CDR1 SGHRS, CDR2 YFSETQ. CDR3 residues: CASSLGETGGARRAFF. The CDR3 coding sequence is TGCGCCAGCAGCCTCGGTGAGACAGGGGGTGCCCGTCGGGCTTTCTTT.

A remark on this clone: Other DNA sequences in the sample encode the same CDR3. This rearrangement joins TRBV9 to TRBJ1-1; no clear D. Trimming left V 0 bases short and J 3 bases short, with 6 bases between. The CDR3 spans 13 residues. Germline V lookup: CDR1 SGDLS, CDR2 YYNGEE. The CDR3 reads CASSVVSDTEAFF. CDR3 nucleotide sequence: TGTGCCAGCAGCGTAGTCTCGGACACTGAAGCTTTCTTT.

This chain uses TRBV6-1 with TRBJ1-1, with a tentative D call TRBD1 (5 bases). V lost 8 bases and J lost 7, with 17 bases in between. The CDR3 consists of 13 residues. The germline gives CDR1 MNHNS, CDR2 SASEGT. For the CDR3, the DNA is TGTGCCAGCGGGGGGGAGGCAGGCGATGAAGCTTTCTTT. The encoded protein is CASGGEAGDEAFF.

A few counts support this clone. The chain carries TRBV2 and TRBJ1-2; tentatively, D is TRBD1 (5 bases). Germline assignment: CDR1 SNHLY and CDR2 FYNNEI. The CDR3 has 14 amino acids. V was shortened by 2 bases and J by 2 bases, with 9 bases between the two germline ends. The CDR3 region has the DNA TGTGCCAGCAGTGAATGGGCAGGGAACTATGGCTACACCTTC. Translating it yields CASSEWAGNYGYTF.

The chain couples TRBV7-9 to TRBJ2-3; 8 bases are a match to TRBD2. The CDR3 covers 16 residues. The trim removed 4 bases at V and 1 base at J, leaving 7 bases unmatched. CDR1 is SEHNR and CDR2 is FQNEAQ in the germline V gene (reference sequence). DNA for the CDR3: TGTGCCAGCAGCTCCAAACTAGCGGTTCGCACAGATACGCAGTATTTT. Amino acids: CASSSKLAVRTDTQYF.

The rearrangement links TRBV19 to TRBJ2-3; D unresolved. CDR3 length: 14 amino acids. CDR1 and CDR2 from the germline V gene are LNHDA and SQIVND (reference sequence). Trimming took off 7 bases at V and 0 bases at J, with 11 bases between the two ends. In DNA form, the CDR3 reads TGTGCCAGTAACTCACTTGTGAGCACAGATACGCAGTATTTT. It encodes CASNSLVSTDTQYF.

CDR3 bases: TGTGCCAGCAGCCGGACCGGGACAGGGAATGAAAAACTGTTTTTT. Translation: CASSRTGTGNEKLFF. The chain recombines TRBV9 with TRBJ1-4, with 9 bases matching TRBD1. Per the germline V gene, CDR1 is SGDLS and CDR2 is YYNGEE. This CDR3 contains 15 residues. V trimming: 4 bases; J trimming: 5 bases; junction bases outside the gene matches: 6.

About this clone itself: Other nucleotide sequences from this sample produce the same CDR3. The V gene is TRBV6-5, the J gene TRBJ1-1, with D perhaps matching TRBD1 (5 bases). V was pared by 6 bases and J by 8 bases, with 13 bases between. The CDR3 sequence is 12 residues long. CDR1 is MNHEY and CDR2 is SVGAGI in the germline V gene. The CDR3 loop reads CASRAGGGEAFF. DNA of the CDR3: TGTGCCAGCAGGGCGGGGGGAGGGGAAGCTTTCTTT.

This clone turned up a few times. The chain uses TRBV7-9 and TRBJ1-2; 8 nucleotides align to TRBD1. This CDR3 comprises 15 residues. Germline CDR1 reads SEHNR; CDR2 reads FQNEAQ (reference sequence). Unmatched junction bases numbered 6, after V lost 4 bases and J lost 2 bases. In DNA form, the CDR3 reads TGTGCCAGCAGCTCAGCCGGGACAGGAAACTATGGCTACACCTTC. This codes for CASSSAGTGNYGYTF. Using reference TRBV7-9 and TRBJ1-2 for the parts outside the CDR3, the full variable domain is DTGVSQNPRHKITKRGQNVTFRCDPISEHNRLYWYRQTLGQGPEFLTYFQNEAQLEKSRLLSDRFSAERPKGSFSTLEIQRTEQGDSAMYLCASSSAGTGNYGYTFGSGTRLTVV.

The chain joins TRBV18 to TRBJ2-5; a possible D gene is TRBD1 (5 bases). CDR3 length: 14 residues. Trimming removed 0 bases at V and 0 bases at J, with 5 bases between. Germline V gives CDR1 KGHSH, CDR2 LQKENI. In nucleotides, the CDR3 is TGTGCCAGCTCACCACCGACAGACCAAGAGACCCAGTACTTC. This translates into CASSPPTDQETQYF. The variable domain in full, with the rest retrieved from reference TRBV18 and TRBJ2-5, is NAGVMQNPRHLVRRRGQEARLRCSPMKGHSHVYWYRQLPEEGLKFMVYLQKENIIDESGMPKERFSAEFPKEGPSILRIQQVVRGDSAAYFCASSPPTDQETQYFGPGTRLLVL.

J is TRBJ2-5 and V is TRBV10-1; the match to TRBD2 covers 9 bases. In germline, CDR1 is WNHNN, CDR2 SYGVQD (reference sequence). The CDR3 extends over 18 amino acids. Germline trimming cut 3 bases from V and 6 bases from J; bases unmatched to any gene: 17. In nucleotides, the CDR3 is TGCGCCAGCAGTGACCCCCAGGGCCCAGCGGGAGGCCGGAAGACCCAGTACTTC. This translates into CASSDPQGPAGGRKTQYF.

J is TRBJ2-4 and V is TRBV4-2, with 7 bases matching TRBD1. The CDR3 totals 14 residues. After removal of 5 bases from V and 9 bases from J, the junction contained 10 bases not matched to a gene. CDR1 and CDR2 from the germline V gene are LGHNA and YNFKEQ. CDR3 bases: TGTGCCAGCAGCATTACAGGGGTCGGCGGCATTCAGTACTTC. Its protein is CASSITGVGGIQYF.

This chain links TRBV10-3 with TRBJ2-1; 8 bases line up with TRBD2. V gave up 3 bases and J gave up 6 bases; unmatched junction bases: 7. This CDR3 has 15 amino acids. Per the germline V gene, CDR1 is ENHRY and CDR2 is SYGVKD. The CDR3 nucleotides are TGTGCCATCAGTGAAAGAGGACTAGCTTCCAATGAGCAGTTCTTC. Translation: CAISERGLASNEQFF.